Here is one T cell receptor (beta chain) with its context. This clonotype was detected ten times or more. Its antigen is currently not known. No much larger clone exists at a distance of one base, and base qualities are not known. Relative to germline, V is missing 8 bases and J is missing 9 bases, with 10 bases of the junction outside any gene match. Via the germline V gene (reference sequence), CDR1 is DFQATT and CDR2 SNEGSKA. The cysteine opens and the phenylalanine closes a CDR3 of 13 amino acids. Only the CDR3 DNA is retained, 39 bases long and in frame from the first base. The meaning of the sample's treatment or condition label: live attenuated yellow fever vaccine strain. A standard Ficoll-Paque protocol was used to isolate PBMCs from peripheral blood. CD4 and CD8 T-cell fractions were isolated with Dynabeads CD4 and CD8 positive selection kits. TriZol was used to extract RNA from bulk PBMCs, from CD4 and CD8 fractions, and from dextramer-positive and dextramer-negative fractions.

This sample is drawn from a study of T cells after yellow fever vaccination (dated by TCRdb to between 2018 and 2021). About the full investigation: The SMART-Seq v4 Ultra Low Input RNA kit was used to prepare libraries from fractions with low cell numbers. To follow T-cell clones before and after both primary and booster YFV17D yellow fever vaccination, bulk TCR alpha and beta repertoires underwent longitudinal sequencing. Two healthy male donors made up the cohort, one aged 18 to 30 years and the other aged 30 to 39 years. Blood was collected at multiple timepoints before and after primary and secondary immunization, and bulk PBMC replicates and cell subsets were isolated. On the study overall, not on this receptor specifically: The secondary T-cell response was weaker than the primary response but faster, peaking on day 5 instead of day 15. The study included only two donors, which limits how far the findings can be generalized. Most clones expanded after primary vaccination were re-detected after the booster (approximately 95% of CD4 and 88% of CD8), suggesting broad memory maintenance. A small share of clonotypes was detected in both CD4 and CD8 compartments, with the overlap likely arising from convergent recombination. FACS-sorted repertoires could contain abundant contaminating clonotypes from the bulk population, so computational filtering was required.

Synthesis of TCR cDNA relied on 5'RACE template switching, a step that introduced a universal primer site along with unique molecular identifiers. cDNA synthesis was primed from both the TCR alpha and TCR beta constant segments. Library amplification used two PCR steps, and the second PCR step added sample barcodes and sequencing adapters. Libraries were sequenced on Illumina HiSeq 2500 (2x100 bp) or NovaSeq (2x150 bp). The authors processed their data as follows. Demultiplexing of reads and collapsing into UMI consensus sequences were performed with MIGEC, and V(D)J alignment was carried out with MiXCR. Using edgeR on replicate PBMC samples, clonotypes were called vaccine-responding if FDR was below 0.01 and the log2 fold change was above 5 up to day 15. Bulk clonotypes were assigned CD4 or CD8 identity according to which sequenced CD4 or CD8 repertoire held them at higher abundance. The raw public reads went through TCRdb reprocessing: fastp at Q25, MiXCR clone calling, in-frame beta chains kept. Rows with a matching CDR3 protein are joined into one entry that keeps the most common DNA and genes. Here the V and J calls rest on TCRdb's processing, not on the authors' analysis. The sample contains 200,000 or so distinct CDR3 sequences, more than 6.5% of them found a single time. The top ten hold more than 1% of the sample.

This TCR was recovered from a man aged 30-40 years who received the YFV17D yellow fever vaccine. The sample was CD4+ T cells sorted from PBMCs, taken on the day of the yellow fever booster vaccination. This receptor chain uses TRBV20-1 and TRBJ2-1, with TRBD2 matching 10 junction bases. The bases are TGCAGTCAAAAGGCTAGCGGGAGTTCTGAGCAGTTCTTC. Its product reads: CSQKASGSSEQFF.